This TCR beta chain was sequenced during a study of shared clonotypes between healthy human individuals. Study findings and constraints: What naive subsets generally showed was a larger estimated richness than memory subsets showed.

This CDR3 contains 15 residues. Trimming at V came to 3 bases and at J to 0 bases, leaving 5 bases not matched to a gene. The germline gives CDR1 LNHDA, CDR2 SQIVND (reference sequence). Comment on this clone: Its antigen is unknown.

The table came from immunoSEQ multiplex PCR; TCRdb's copy has only in-frame clones and leaves some out. Here the sample spans millions of clones, around nine tenths being singletons. What was sequenced was naive CD4+ T cells sorted from blood. Subset defined: CD45RA+ positively selected. The chain links TRBV19 to TRBJ2-7; 7 bases agree with TRBD2. The sequence came from a man aged 18 to 29 in good health. CDR3 in amino acids: CASSIFPSGSYEQYF. The CDR3 DNA follows: TGTGCCAGTAGTATCTTCCCTAGCGGCTCCTACGAGCAGTACTTC. Drawing the rest from reference TRBV19 and TRBJ2-7, the complete variable domain is DGGITQSPKYLFRKEGQNVTLSCEQNLNHDAMYWYRQDPGQGLRLIYYSQIVNDFQKGDIAEGYSVSREKKESFPLTVTSAQKNPTAFYLCASSIFPSGSYEQYFGPGTRLTVT.